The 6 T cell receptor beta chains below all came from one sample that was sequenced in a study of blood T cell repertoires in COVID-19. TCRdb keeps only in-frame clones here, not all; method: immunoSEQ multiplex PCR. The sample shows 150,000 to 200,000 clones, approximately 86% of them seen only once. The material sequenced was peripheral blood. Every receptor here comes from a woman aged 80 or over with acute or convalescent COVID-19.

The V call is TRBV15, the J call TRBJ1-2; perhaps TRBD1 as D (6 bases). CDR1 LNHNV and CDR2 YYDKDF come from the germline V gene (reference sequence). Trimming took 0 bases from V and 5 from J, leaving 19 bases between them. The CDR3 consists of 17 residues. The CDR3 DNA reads TGTGCCACCAGCAGAGATGAGGGGGTTGGACAGAGATATGGCTACACCTTC. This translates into CATSRDEGVGQRYGYTF.

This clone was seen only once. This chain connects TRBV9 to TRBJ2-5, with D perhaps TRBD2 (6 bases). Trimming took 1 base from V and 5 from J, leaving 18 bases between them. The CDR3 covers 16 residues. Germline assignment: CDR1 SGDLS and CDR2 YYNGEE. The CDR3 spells CASSVTAGTSGETQYF. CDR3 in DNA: TGTGCCAGCAGCGTAACAGCCGGGACCAGCGGGGAGACCCAGTACTTC.

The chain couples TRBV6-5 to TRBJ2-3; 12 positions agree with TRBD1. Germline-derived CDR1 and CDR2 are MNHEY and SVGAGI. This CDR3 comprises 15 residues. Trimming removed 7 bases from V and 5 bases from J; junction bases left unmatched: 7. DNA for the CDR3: TGTGCCAGCAAGGGGACAGGGGGCACGAAAGATACGCAGTATTTT. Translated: CASKGTGGTKDTQYF.

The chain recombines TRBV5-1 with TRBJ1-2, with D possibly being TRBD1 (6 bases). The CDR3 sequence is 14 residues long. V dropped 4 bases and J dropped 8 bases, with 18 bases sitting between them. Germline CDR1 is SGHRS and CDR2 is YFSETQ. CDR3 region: CASSPAQGIRGYTF. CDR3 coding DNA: TGCGCCAGCAGCCCTGCACAGGGTATCCGCGGCTACACCTTC.

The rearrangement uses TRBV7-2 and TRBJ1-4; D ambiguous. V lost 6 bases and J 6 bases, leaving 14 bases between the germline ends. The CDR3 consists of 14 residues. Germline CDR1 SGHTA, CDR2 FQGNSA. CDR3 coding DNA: TGTGCCAGCAGTGTGCGAGGGCGCGATGAAAAACTGTTTTTT. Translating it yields CASSVRGRDEKLFF.

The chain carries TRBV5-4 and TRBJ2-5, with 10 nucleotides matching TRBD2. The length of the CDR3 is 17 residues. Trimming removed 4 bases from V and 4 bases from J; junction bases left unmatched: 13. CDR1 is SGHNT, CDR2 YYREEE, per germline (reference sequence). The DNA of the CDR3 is TGTGCCAGCAGCACCCGGACTAGCGGCCCCAGGGGAGAGACCCAGTACTTC. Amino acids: CASSTRTSGPRGETQYF.